This is a list of T cell receptor beta chains from one sample in a study of cytomegalovirus exposure and HLA in healthy donors. Using immunoSEQ multiplex PCR, the repertoire was profiled, and TCRdb retains in-frame clones only, with some absent. With 100,000 or so clones in the sample, the ten largest clones hold about 3.4%. Sequencing was carried out using PBMCs. Source of these receptors: a woman aged 25-40 years in good health and CMV-seronegative. Each CDR3 is given with its conserved first and last residue. The D gene is left open where the match is weak.

v_call,d_call,j_call,cdr3_aa,cdr3_nt
TRBV23-1,.,TRBJ1-5,CASSHPGLPGRSQHF,TGCGCCAGCAGTCATCCGGGACTACCGGGGCGGTCCCAGCATTTT
TRBV7-6,TRBD1,TRBJ1-6,CASSLAAGQGGSPLHF,TGTGCCAGCAGCTTAGCAGCGGGACAGGGTGGCTCACCCCTCCACTTT
TRBV2,.,TRBJ1-4,CASRDEEKLFF,TGTGCCAGCCGTGACGAGGAAAAACTGTTTTTT
TRBV18,.,TRBJ1-3,CASSPVTPGASSGNTIYF,TGTGCCAGCTCACCGGTCACGCCAGGGGCAAGCTCTGGAAACACCATATATTTT
TRBV6-1,.,TRBJ1-6,CASSERGGSNSPLHF,TGTGCCAGCAGTGAAAGGGGGGGAAGTAATTCACCCCTCCACTTT
TRBV29-1,.,TRBJ2-1,CSVGTPSSYNEQFF,TGCAGCGTTGGGACACCGAGCTCCTACAATGAGCAGTTCTTC
TRBV28,TRBD1,TRBJ2-7,CASSLGRQGPGQYF,TGTGCCAGCAGTTTAGGCCGACAGGGCCCCGGGCAGTACTTC
TRBV11-3,TRBD2,TRBJ2-1,CASSSRGGLNEQFF,TGTGCCAGCAGCTCGCGGGGGGGCCTCAATGAGCAGTTCTTC
TRBV4-1,TRBD1,TRBJ2-1,CASSQAGPTGSYNEQFF,TGCGCCAGCAGCCAAGCTGGGCCGACAGGGTCCTACAATGAGCAGTTCTTC
TRBV5-1,.,TRBJ2-3,CASSRSRDNYQADTQYF,TGCGCCAGCAGCCGCTCCCGGGACAACTACCAAGCAGATACGCAGTATTTT
TRBV7-2,.,TRBJ1-6,CASSFSPSPLHF,TGTGCCAGCAGCTTTTCCCCATCACCCCTCCACTTT
TRBV19,.,TRBJ1-1,CASRPENTEAFF,TGTGCCAGTAGGCCAGAGAACACTGAAGCTTTCTTT
TRBV5-8,TRBD1,TRBJ2-1,CASSLQGGSYNEQFF,TGTGCCAGCAGCTTACAGGGGGGTTCCTACAATGAGCAGTTCTTC
TRBV5-4,.,TRBJ1-1,CASSKDSLNTEAFF,TGTGCCAGCAGCAAGGACAGTTTGAACACTGAAGCTTTCTTT
TRBV5-1,TRBD1,TRBJ1-3,CASSPGQGWTGNTIYF,TGCGCCAGCAGCCCGGGACAGGGATGGACCGGAAACACCATATATTTT
TRBV19,TRBD1,TRBJ2-2,CASSIRTGGRNTGELFF,TGTGCCAGTAGTATTAGGACAGGGGGACGTAACACCGGGGAGCTGTTTTTT
TRBV11-1,.,TRBJ2-7,CASSLAGTPPDF,TGTGCCAGCAGCTTAGCGGGGACACCTCCAGACTTC
TRBV10-3,.,TRBJ2-7,CAISAGDRPYEQYF,TGTGCCATCAGTGCAGGAGACAGACCCTACGAGCAGTACTTC
TRBV7-2,.,TRBJ2-2,CASSLAGGTNTGELFF,TGTGCCAGCAGCTTAGCGGGGGGTACGAACACCGGGGAGCTGTTTTTT
TRBV5-1,TRBD1,TRBJ1-6,CASSSGQGQTYNSPLHF,TGCGCCAGCAGCTCCGGACAGGGTCAAACCTATAATTCACCCCTCCACTTT
TRBV6-5,.,TRBJ1-1,CASRTTGPEAFF,TGTGCCAGCAGGACAACAGGGCCTGAAGCTTTCTTT
TRBV2,TRBD1,TRBJ1-1,CASSPPSRGLEAFF,TGTGCCAGCAGCCCCCCCAGCAGGGGGCTTGAAGCTTTCTTT
TRBV19,.,TRBJ1-1,CASRVAADHTEAFF,TGTGCCAGTAGGGTAGCAGCCGATCACACTGAAGCTTTCTTT
TRBV6-5,TRBD2,TRBJ2-5,CASSLAGGKETQYF,TGTGCCAGCTCTCTAGCGGGGGGTAAAGAGACCCAGTACTTC
TRBV18,.,TRBJ1-1,CASSPQAQGNTEAFF,TGTGCCAGCTCACCACAGGCACAGGGAAACACTGAAGCTTTCTTT
TRBV6-5,.,TRBJ1-1,CASSYQGNTEAFF,TGTGCCAGCAGTTACCAGGGAAACACTGAAGCTTTCTTT
TRBV5-1,.,TRBJ2-7,CASSFGTFYEQYF,TGCGCCAGCAGCTTCGGGACTTTCTACGAGCAGTACTTC
TRBV28,.,TRBJ2-1,CASRLGRTMSNEQFF,TGTGCCAGCAGATTAGGGAGAACAATGTCCAATGAGCAGTTCTTC
TRBV9,.,TRBJ1-2,CASSVDPRDSENYGYTF,TGTGCCAGCAGCGTAGACCCCCGAGACAGTGAGAACTATGGCTACACCTTC
TRBV5-1,.,TRBJ2-5,CASRQGQETQYF,TGCGCCAGCAGACAGGGCCAAGAGACCCAGTACTTC
TRBV29-1,TRBD1,TRBJ1-4,CSVERDRKLFF,TGCAGCGTTGAGCGGGACAGGAAACTGTTTTTT
TRBV6-1,.,TRBJ2-6,CASSGEDGANVLTF,TGTGCCAGCAGCGGGGAGGACGGGGCCAACGTCCTGACTTTC
TRBV19,TRBD1,TRBJ1-1,CASSRTGLNTEAFF,TGTGCCAGTAGTAGGACAGGGCTCAACACTGAAGCTTTCTTT